Below are 18 T cell receptor beta chains sequenced from a single sample in a study of CD8 T cells in ankylosing spondylitis. Via MiXCR, TCRdb re-called the 5' RACE reads, giving one row per CDR3 protein. The sample lists roughly 470,000 distinct CDR3 sequences, more than 25% seen once, with roughly 0.8% in the top ten. The study's findings and limits: In ankylosing spondylitis blood, a motif of roughly 8 highly homologous TCR beta variants appeared characteristic.

Their target antigens are unknown. The specimen sequenced was blood, either unsorted or a sorted T cell fraction (not recorded which). All receptors come from a male donor with ankylosing spondylitis.

The chain links TRBV3-1 to TRBJ2-5; D could derive from TRBD1 or TRBD2 (5 bases each). Trimming took off 4 bases at V and 7 bases at J, with 16 bases between the two ends. Germline lookup yields CDR1 LGHDT and CDR2 YNNKEL (reference sequence). The CDR3 contains 14 residues. The CDR3 spells CASSPLGARGTQYF. The DNA of the CDR3 is TGTGCCAGCAGCCCTCTCGGGGCTCGGGGGACCCAGTACTTC.

The CDR3 loop reads CATAGLAETKEFF. The CDR3 coding sequence is TGTGCCACCGCCGGACTAGCGGAGACTAAGGAGTTCTTC. The chain carries TRBV10-3 and TRBJ2-1; 10 bases are a match to TRBD2. V lost 10 bases, J lost 14 bases, and 14 bases stayed unmatched. This CDR3 is built from 13 residues. Germline assignment: CDR1 ENHRY and CDR2 SYGVKD.

The J gene is TRBJ2-1, the V gene TRBV21-1; TRBD2, the table's D call, lacks a check against the DNA. TRBV21-1 has pseudogene status. The CDR3 loop spans 14 amino acids. The CDR3, as DNA: TGTGCCTGGGGGGGCCTAGTCCCCTACAATGAGCAGTTCTTC. Protein product: CAWGGLVPYNEQFF.

The chain carries TRBV11-3 and TRBJ2-3, with 11 bases aligning to TRBD2. Germline values: CDR1 SGHNT, CDR2 YENEEA. V was clipped by 6 bases and J by 5 bases; unmatched bases: 7. The CDR3 spans 15 residues. The DNA of the CDR3 is TGTGCCAGCAGTCCCACTAGCGGGAGAATAGATACGCAGTATTTT. It specifies CASSPTSGRIDTQYF.

The chain joins TRBV19 to TRBJ2-3, with D perhaps assigned TRBD1 or TRBD2 (5 bases each). CDR1 and CDR2 (germline): LNHDA, SQIVND (reference sequence). The V and J ends lost 3 bases and 1 base respectively, with 17 bases between them. This CDR3 region has 17 residues. CDR3 residues: CASSIGDVGLRTDTQYF. The CDR3 DNA reads TGTGCCAGTAGTATTGGGGACGTCGGACTTCGCACAGATACGCAGTATTTT.

The rearrangement joins TRBV7-9 to TRBJ1-3; no definite D call. Trimming cost V 4 bases and J 0 bases, with 16 bases left between them. Germline V gives CDR1 SEHNR, CDR2 FQNEAQ (reference sequence). The CDR3 is made up of 17 amino acids. The CDR3 region has the DNA TGTGCCAGCAGCTCGCGTGGCACCCAACGCTCTGGAAACACCATATATTTT. This codes for CASSSRGTQRSGNTIYF.

At least ten counts were recorded for this clonotype. The chain couples TRBV11-2 to TRBJ2-1; no firm D call. The V gene's germline CDR1 is SGHAT and CDR2 FQNNGV. The CDR3 extends over 16 amino acids. With 6 bases removed from V and 2 bases from J, the gap between germline ends came to 17 bases. CDR3: CASSSKRIFTYNEQFF. The CDR3 bases are TGTGCCAGCAGTTCTAAGAGGATCTTCACCTACAATGAGCAGTTCTTC.

The V call is TRBV10-2, the J call TRBJ1-5; 12 nucleotides match TRBD1. The length of the CDR3 is 15 residues. After removal of 8 bases from V and 2 bases from J, the junction contained 4 bases not matched to a gene. The germline V gene encodes CDR1 WSHSY and CDR2 SAAADI. As DNA, the CDR3 is TGCGCCAGCGGGGGACAGGGGGCAGGCAATCAGCCCCAGCATTTT. It translates to CASGGQGAGNQPQHF.

This clonotype has more than one count but fewer than ten. The chain employs TRBV14 and TRBJ2-1; maybe TRBD2 (5 bases). Germline CDR1 and CDR2: SGHDN and FVKESK. The CDR3 is 14 amino acids. Trimming removed 3 bases from V and 6 bases from J, with 12 bases in between. The CDR3 reads CASSQHPTSNEQFF. CDR3 bases: TGTGCCAGCAGCCAGCACCCCACTAGCAATGAGCAGTTCTTC.

The V gene is TRBV12-3 or TRBV12-4, the J gene TRBJ2-7, with D tentatively TRBD2 (6 bases). This CDR3 has 13 residues. V dropped 5 bases and J dropped 6 bases, with 14 bases sitting between them. CDR3 in amino acids: CASSIRTTSEQYV. CDR3 DNA: TGTGCCAGCAGTATCCGGACTACATCCGAGCAGTACGTC.

This chain connects TRBV12-3 or TRBV12-4 to TRBJ2-7, with 11 bases that match TRBD2. V gave up 10 bases and J gave up 6 bases; unmatched junction bases: 8. The CDR3 extends over 13 amino acids. CDR3 DNA: TGTGCCACCTCATGGGGGACTAGCGGCGAGCAGTACTTC. This translates into CATSWGTSGEQYF.

This chain joins TRBV12-5 and TRBJ1-2, with 7 bases lining up with TRBD1. The CDR3 is made up of 14 amino acids. The germline CDR1 and CDR2 sequences are LGHNT and FRNRAP. Losses at the gene ends were 6 bases for V and 4 bases for J; bases not matched to a gene: 8. The DNA of the CDR3 is TGTGCTAGTGGGCCTCACCAGGGGGGCTATGGCTACACCTTC. Encoded protein: CASGPHQGGYGYTF.

The chain links TRBV2 to TRBJ2-1, with 11 bases identical to TRBD2. With V trimmed by 7 bases and J by 8 bases, 13 bases remained unmatched. Per germline, CDR1 SNHLY and CDR2 FYNNEI. The CDR3 consists of 16 residues. The CDR3 sequence is CASTQEGLAERHEQFF. The CDR3 coding sequence is TGTGCCAGCACTCAGGAGGGACTAGCGGAGCGGCATGAGCAGTTCTTC.

This clonotype was seen ten or more times. The CDR3 region has the DNA TGTGCCTGGGACTCTTTGACTAGCGGGAGGAGGGGTGAGCAGTTCTTC. Translating it yields CAWDSLTSGRRGEQFF. The chain links TRBV30 to TRBJ2-1, with 13 positions matching TRBD2. The junction had 13 bases not matched to a gene; V was cut back by 5 bases and J by 9 bases. This CDR3 is built from 16 residues. Germline V gene sequence: CDR1 GTSNPN, CDR2 SVGIG (reference sequence).

This clonotype was detected once. The CDR3 nucleotides read TGCGCCAGCAGCCAAAAAGCGGGAGCGGGGACAGATACGCAGTATTTT. Protein: CASSQKAGAGTDTQYF. The chain has TRBV5-1 and TRBJ2-3; 8 nucleotides agree with TRBD2. V gave up 4 bases and J gave up 3 bases; unmatched junction bases: 10. There are 16 residues in the CDR3. Germline V gene lookup returns CDR1 SGHRS and CDR2 YFSETQ.

This clonotype came up a few times. The rearrangement joins TRBV24-1 to TRBJ2-3; possibly TRBD1 for D (5 bases). The CDR3 extends over 14 amino acids. Germline V gene sequence: CDR1 KGHDR, CDR2 SFDVKD. V lost 4 bases, J lost 5 bases, and 12 bases lay in between. The CDR3 loop is CATSDRRQLDTQYF. CDR3 in DNA: TGTGCCACCAGTGACCGTAGACAGTTAGATACGCAGTATTTT.

There are a few counts of this clonotype. The V call is TRBV20-1, the J call TRBJ2-1; 10 bases agree with TRBD2. After removal of 5 bases from V and 1 base from J, the junction contained 8 bases not matched to a gene. Germline CDR1 DFQATT, CDR2 SNEGSKA (reference sequence). The CDR3 length is 16 residues. The CDR3 protein is CSALIASGGSYNEQFF. CDR3 DNA: TGCAGTGCTTTAATAGCTAGCGGGGGTTCCTACAATGAGCAGTTCTTC.

This clonotype was observed a few times. The rearrangement links TRBV24-1 to TRBJ2-5; 9 bases agree with TRBD1. The trim removed 2 bases at V and 2 bases at J, leaving 8 bases unmatched. The CDR3 spans 17 residues. CDR1 and CDR2 from the germline V gene are KGHDR and SFDVKD. CDR3 amino acids: CATSDYPGQGLQETQYF. DNA for the CDR3: TGTGCCACCAGTGATTACCCGGGACAGGGTTTACAAGAGACCCAGTACTTC.